These 21 T cell receptor beta chains came from one sample sequenced in a study of blood T cell repertoires in COVID-19. TCRdb's table, derived via immunoSEQ multiplex PCR, lists solely in-frame clones and lacks some. The data hold about 280,000 clones, with approximately 83% observed a single time. What was sequenced was peripheral blood. These receptors were collected from a woman in her thirties who had recovered from COVID-19.

The V call is TRBV7-2, the J call TRBJ1-2; a weak D match, TRBD1 (6 bases). V was cut by 4 bases and J by 4 bases, with 10 bases left in between. Germline CDR1 and CDR2: SGHTA and FQGNSA. This CDR3 contains 13 residues. The CDR3 sequence: CASSSGTIYGYTF. In DNA form, the CDR3 reads TGTGCCAGCAGCTCGGGGACAATCTATGGCTACACCTTC.

The V call is TRBV12-3 or TRBV12-4, the J call TRBJ1-2; D might be TRBD1 (6 bases). The CDR3 sequence is 13 residues long. V lost 5 bases and J 3 bases, leaving 10 bases between the germline ends. CDR3 DNA sequence: TGTGCCAGCAGTATCAGGGGCGACTATGGCTACACCTTC. This translates into CASSIRGDYGYTF.

This chain uses TRBV19 with TRBJ2-7; maybe TRBD1 (5 bases). Germline assignment: CDR1 LNHDA and CDR2 SQIVND (reference sequence). The ends were cut back, 1 base at V and 0 bases at J, with 10 bases in the middle. The CDR3 loop spans 15 amino acids. The CDR3, as DNA: TGTGCCAGTAGTATAGGGCAGGGCCTCTCCTACGAGCAGTACTTC. It translates to CASSIGQGLSYEQYF.

This chain joins TRBV4-2 and TRBJ1-1; no clear D gene. The CDR3 extends over 12 amino acids. The germline V gene has CDR1 LGHNA and CDR2 YNFKEQ. The V end was cut by 6 bases, the J end by 0 bases, with 5 bases between. The DNA of the CDR3 is TGTGCCAGCAGTGAGATGAACACTGAAGCTTTCTTT. This gives the protein CASSEMNTEAFF.

Here the CDR3 DNA reads TGTGCCAGCAGTAAAGGGAGGGGGGCCAGCGGGGAGCTGTTTTTT. The encoded protein is CASSKGRGASGELFF. The chain carries TRBV6-6 and TRBJ2-2; D may be TRBD2 (7 bases). The CDR3 loop spans 15 amino acids. V gave up 5 bases and J gave up 7 bases, with 17 bases separating them. CDR1 is MNHNY, CDR2 SVGAGI, per germline (reference sequence).

The chain joins TRBV6-5 to TRBJ1-1; D uncertain. The ends were cut back, 4 bases at V and 5 bases at J, with 11 bases in the middle. The germline V gene encodes CDR1 MNHEY and CDR2 SVGAGI. The CDR3 is 13 residues long. In DNA form, the CDR3 reads TGTGCCAGCAGTTTACGCATGCGGACTGAAGCTTTCTTT. Translating gives CASSLRMRTEAFF.

This rearrangement joins TRBV29-1 to TRBJ1-1; no clear D. The V and J ends lost 6 bases and 1 base respectively, with 9 bases between them. Germline CDR1 reads SQVTM; CDR2 reads ANQGSEA. The CDR3 length is 12 residues. CDR3 sequence: CSVSPGNTEAFF. The CDR3 DNA follows: TGCAGCGTCTCCCCGGGGAACACTGAAGCTTTCTTT. Combining the CDR3 with reference TRBV29-1 and TRBJ1-1 gives the whole variable domain SAVISQKPSRDICQRGTSLTIQCQVDSQVTMMFWYRQQPGQSLTLIATANQGSEATYESGFVIDKFPISRPNLTFSTLTVSNMSPEDSSIYLCSVSPGNTEAFFGQGTRLTVV.

This clone has only one observation. The V call is TRBV6-5, the J call TRBJ2-7, with 7 bases fitting TRBD1. The germline V gene has CDR1 MNHEY and CDR2 SVGAGI. The CDR3 runs to 14 residues. V was clipped by 0 bases and J by 5 bases; unmatched bases: 4. The CDR3 spells CASSYSGTVHEQYF. CDR3 sequence (DNA): TGTGCCAGCAGTTACTCCGGGACAGTACACGAGCAGTACTTC.

The chain joins TRBV4-3 to TRBJ2-7; TRBD2 matches at 10 bases. The CDR3 spans 15 residues. CDR1 and CDR2 from the germline V gene are LGHNA and YSLEER. V trimming: 2 bases; J trimming: 0 bases; junction bases outside the gene matches: 1. CDR3 sequence reads: CASSQTSGASYEQYF. Here the CDR3 DNA reads TGCGCCAGCAGCCAAACTAGCGGGGCCTCCTACGAGCAGTACTTC.

This clone occurred many times. J is TRBJ1-5 and V is TRBV19, with D perhaps TRBD1 (6 bases). V lost 3 bases and J 5 bases, leaving 8 bases between the germline ends. Germline V gene lookup returns CDR1 LNHDA and CDR2 SQIVND (reference sequence). This CDR3 is 13 amino acids long. The CDR3 region has the DNA TGTGCCAGTAGTATTTCAGGGGATCAGCCCCAGCATTTT. It encodes CASSISGDQPQHF.

This clone came up once. This rearrangement joins TRBV24-1 to TRBJ2-3; the D is unclear. Trimming removed 6 bases from V and 1 base from J, with 4 bases in between. Germline assignment: CDR1 KGHDR and CDR2 SFDVKD. This CDR3 is 12 amino acids long. The DNA for the CDR3 is TGTGCCACCAGTCAGGGCACAGATACGCAGTATTTT. Its translation is CATSQGTDTQYF.

J is TRBJ2-7 and V is TRBV7-2, with TRBD2 matching 7 bases. The CDR3 length is 14 residues. The germline V gene has CDR1 SGHTA and CDR2 FQGNSA. With V trimmed by 5 bases and J by 5 bases, 9 bases remained unmatched. The CDR3 reads CASSHWTSSDEQYF. The CDR3 bases are TGTGCCAGCAGCCATTGGACTAGTTCTGACGAGCAGTACTTC. The full variable domain, completed using reference TRBV7-2 and TRBJ2-7, is GAGVSQSPSNKVTEKGKDVELRCDPISGHTALYWYRQSLGQGLEFLIYFQGNSAPDKSGLPSDRFSAERTGGSVSTLTIQRTQQEDSAVYLCASSHWTSSDEQYFGPGTRLTVT.

The chain couples TRBV2 to TRBJ2-3; TRBD1 might be the D (5 bases). Trimming cost V 1 base and J 2 bases, with 7 bases left between them. Germline V CDR1 and CDR2: SNHLY, FYNNEI. CDR3 length: 14 amino acids. The CDR3 DNA reads as TGTGCCAGCAGTGAAGACAGGACCACAGATACGCAGTATTTT. It codes for CASSEDRTTDTQYF.

The chain uses TRBV27 and TRBJ2-7; perhaps TRBD2 as D (6 bases). This CDR3 is built from 14 residues. Per germline, CDR1 MNHEY and CDR2 SMNVEV (reference sequence). V lost 5 bases to trimming and J lost 0 bases, with 11 bases between them. The CDR3, as DNA: TGTGCCAGCAGTAAACTAGCTACCTCCTACGAGCAGTACTTC. Amino acid sequence: CASSKLATSYEQYF.

The genes are TRBV29-1 and TRBJ1-2; TRBD1 aligns across 7 bases. Germline CDR1 is SQVTM and CDR2 is ANQGSEA. The CDR3 is 12 amino acids. The ends lost 5 bases at V and 5 bases at J; junction bases unmatched: 5. Here the CDR3 DNA reads TGCAGCGTTCCTGAGGGGGCGTATGGCTACACCTTC. Translated, it gives CSVPEGAYGYTF.

The V gene is TRBV19, the J gene TRBJ2-6; maybe TRBD2 (5 bases). V was cut by 6 bases and J by 1 base, with 13 bases left in between. The CDR3 covers 16 residues. CDR1 is LNHDA and CDR2 is SQIVND in the germline V gene (reference sequence). CDR3 coding DNA: TGTGCCAGTAGGTGGGGAGTGTTTTCTGGGGCCAACGTCCTGACTTTC. Its protein product is CASRWGVFSGANVLTF.

V usage is TRBV3-1 (or the pseudogene TRBV3-2) and J usage is TRBJ2-7; 11 bases agree with TRBD2. CDR3 length: 16 amino acids. Looked up from germline, CDR1 is LGHDT and CDR2 is YNNKEL (reference sequence). Losses at the gene ends were 1 base for V and 5 bases for J; bases not matched to a gene: 7. In nucleotides, the CDR3 is TGTGCCAGCAGCCAAGCGATAGCGGGAGGGCTCCACGAGCAGTACTTC. Protein: CASSQAIAGGLHEQYF.

This rearrangement joins TRBV28 to TRBJ1-2; the match to TRBD1 covers 9 bases. CDR3 length: 15 residues. Per germline, CDR1 MDHEN and CDR2 SYDVKM. J was trimmed by 2 bases and V by 5 bases; bases with no gene match: 6. CDR3 residues: CASSGHRGRNYGYTF. The CDR3 DNA follows: TGTGCCAGCAGTGGCCACAGGGGGCGAAACTATGGCTACACCTTC.

The CDR3: CASSEPRTGFYEQYF. CDR3 sequence (DNA): TGTGCCAGCAGTGAACCTAGGACAGGGTTTTACGAGCAGTACTTC. The rearrangement uses TRBV6-1 and TRBJ2-7, with 8 positions matching TRBD1. The CDR3 loop spans 15 amino acids. CDR1 and CDR2 (germline): MNHNS, SASEGT. J gave up 4 bases and V 2 bases, and 7 bases lay outside the gene matches.

The chain links TRBV19 to TRBJ1-2; 10 bases are shared with TRBD1. This CDR3 spans 13 amino acids. Germline V gene sequence: CDR1 LNHDA, CDR2 SQIVND (reference sequence). Trimming at V came to 9 bases and at J to 4 bases, leaving 5 bases not matched to a gene. The CDR3 loop is CASFRDRGYGYTF. CDR3 sequence (DNA): TGTGCCAGCTTTCGGGACAGGGGCTATGGCTACACCTTC.

The table lists this clone with a count of one. The CDR3 coding sequence is TGTGCCAGCAGTCCCCTCGGGGTAGCGGGATACAATGAGCAGTTCTTC. Protein sequence: CASSPLGVAGYNEQFF. The chain carries TRBV28 and TRBJ2-1, with 8 bases fitting TRBD2. Germline V gene data show CDR1 as MDHEN and CDR2 as SYDVKM. Trimming at V came to 5 bases and at J to 4 bases, leaving 10 bases not matched to a gene. The CDR3 consists of 16 residues.